A single sample gave rise to the 15 T cell receptor beta chains below, sequenced in a study of blood T cells in healthy people across ages. A second PCR, run for roughly 7 to 12 cycles, used a sample-barcoded 5' primer plus a J-beta primer mix. TCRdb reprocessed the 5' RACE reads with MiXCR, giving one entry per CDR3 protein. Of some 790,000 distinct CDR3 sequences in the sample, around 28% are singletons; the top ten hold roughly 17%. The sample comprised blood. Every receptor here comes from a woman aged 80 or over in good health.

This clonotype was detected many times. The chain couples TRBV4-1 to TRBJ2-1; D is possibly TRBD2 (5 bases). There are 15 residues in the CDR3. Germline lookup yields CDR1 MGHRA and CDR2 YSYEKL. The V end was cut by 4 bases, the J end by 3 bases, with 13 bases between. The CDR3 sequence: CASSRAARDYNEQFF. The CDR3 coding sequence is TGCGCCAGCAGCCGCGCCGCCCGGGACTACAATGAGCAGTTCTTC.

The V gene is TRBV5-5, the J gene TRBJ2-7; D possibly corresponds to TRBD1 (7 bases). The J call may be wrong; the DNA end is better matched by TRBJ2-5. Germline V lookup: CDR1 SGHKS, CDR2 YYEKEE (reference sequence). The CDR3 is 15 residues long. CDR3 sequence: CASSLEPGGWETQYF. Here the CDR3 DNA reads TGTGCCAGCAGCTTGGAGCCAGGGGGGTGGGAGACCCAGTACTTC.

The V call is TRBV18, the J call TRBJ2-5; no clear D. Trimming removed 0 bases at V and 11 bases at J, with 13 bases between. This CDR3 contains 13 residues. Germline loops: CDR1 KGHSH, CDR2 LQKENI. DNA of the CDR3: TGTGCCAGCTCACCACCGGCTGGTGATGAGCAGTACTTC. It encodes CASSPPAGDEQYF.

This clonotype was detected only once. V gene TRBV2 combines with J gene TRBJ2-5, with TRBD1 as a possible D gene (5 bases). This CDR3 spans 15 amino acids. Germline lookup yields CDR1 SNHLY and CDR2 FYNNEI. Deletions cut 7 bases from V and 11 bases from J, with 26 bases between. This chain's CDR3 is CASKKGKGRYNEQYF. CDR3 DNA sequence: TGTGCCAGCAAGAAGGGCAAGGGGCGATACAATGAGCAGTACTTC.

At least ten counts were recorded for this clonotype. V gene TRBV5-4 combines with J gene TRBJ2-7, with D possibly matching TRBD1 (5 bases). The length of the CDR3 is 13 residues. Trimming cost V 4 bases and J 5 bases, with 13 bases left between them. Germline CDR1 reads SGHNT; CDR2 reads YYREEE (reference sequence). CDR3 nucleotide sequence: TGTGCCAGCAGCAAGGACAACCTTAACGAGCAGTACTTC. Its translation is CASSKDNLNEQYF.

This clonotype occurred many times. This chain joins TRBV29-1 and TRBJ2-3; no clear D gene. Trimming cost V 5 bases and J 6 bases, with 12 bases left between them. Looked up from germline, CDR1 is SQVTM and CDR2 is ANQGSEA. There are 12 residues in the CDR3. CDR3 nucleotides: TGCAGCGTTTCGCCAGGCATGGATACGCAGTATTTT. Protein: CSVSPGMDTQYF.

In this sample, this clonotype turned up once. Compared with germline, one end of the junction differs, possibly owing to a read error. The rearrangement uses TRBV6-2 or TRBV6-3 and TRBJ2-4, with D perhaps given as TRBD1 or TRBD2 (5 bases each). The germline V gene encodes CDR1 MNHEY and CDR2 SVGEGT. This CDR3 spans 16 amino acids. CDR3 in amino acids: CAGSYGAEIAKNIRYF. The CDR3 DNA reads TGTGCCGGCAGTTACGGGGCAGAGATAGCCAAAAACATTCGGTACTTC.

With respect to this clonotype: A much larger clone lies a single base off, so this may be a read error. The chain employs TRBV20-1 and TRBJ2-7; D is uncertain. Germline V lookup: CDR1 DFQATT, CDR2 SNEGSKA (reference sequence). The CDR3 has 14 amino acids. The CDR3 spells CSAREVTAPYGQYF. DNA of the CDR3: TGCAGTGCTAGAGAGGTGACTGCCCCCTACGGGCAGTACTTC.

In its sample, this clonotype was seen many times. CDR3 residues: CASSPEDRRGFSNQPQHF. For the CDR3, the DNA is TGTGCCAGCAGCCCTGAAGACCGCCGGGGATTTAGCAATCAGCCCCAGCATTTT. The chain carries TRBV4-2 and TRBJ1-5; no reliable D call. Germline CDR1 LGHNA, CDR2 YNFKEQ. Trimming removed 4 bases at V and 0 bases at J, with 19 bases between. CDR3 length: 18 residues.

The rearrangement links TRBV18 to TRBJ2-5, with a tentative D call TRBD2 (6 bases). Trimming removed 2 bases at V and 5 bases at J, with 12 bases between. The CDR3 is 14 residues long. Germline lookup yields CDR1 KGHSH and CDR2 LQKENI. The CDR3 here is CASSPGRGAETQYF. CDR3 coding DNA: TGTGCCAGCTCACCAGGGCGGGGCGCGGAGACCCAGTACTTC.

Only a few counts were recorded for this clonotype. The chain couples TRBV30 to TRBJ1-2; D might be TRBD1 (6 bases). Germline CDR1 and CDR2: GTSNPN and SVGIG (reference sequence). There are 12 residues in the CDR3. V lost 2 bases and J 8 bases, leaving 12 bases between the germline ends. The CDR3 DNA sequence: TGTGCCTGGAGTCTGGGGGCTCGGGGCTACACCTTC. Protein product: CAWSLGARGYTF.

This clonotype was observed many times. This chain joins TRBV7-2 and TRBJ2-7; a possible D gene is TRBD1 (5 bases). CDR3 length equals 12 residues. Trimming stripped 8 bases from V and 2 bases from J, with 10 bases between. The V gene's germline CDR1 is SGHTA and CDR2 FQGNSA. The CDR3 reads CASGPGPYEQYF. CDR3 in DNA: TGTGCCAGCGGCCCAGGGCCCTACGAGCAGTACTTC.

This clonotype has just one count. A read error is possible here, since a much larger clone lies one base away. This chain joins TRBV4-3 and TRBJ1-6; D perhaps matches TRBD1 (5 bases). The germline gives CDR1 LGHNA, CDR2 YSLEER. The CDR3 extends over 18 amino acids. CDR3 sequence: CASSPSREGRSYNSLLHF. The CDR3 nucleotides are TGCGCCAGCAGCCCCTCACGGGAGGGGCGCTCCTATAATTCACTCCTCCACTTT.

The sample holds many counts of this clonotype. The chain has TRBV14 and TRBJ2-3, with 9 positions matching TRBD2. The CDR3 sequence is 16 residues long. V was clipped by 3 bases and J by 2 bases; unmatched bases: 6. The germline V gene has CDR1 SGHDN and CDR2 FVKESK. CDR3 loop: CASSHLLAGNTDTQYF. The CDR3 nucleotides read TGTGCCAGCAGCCATCTTCTAGCGGGGAACACAGATACGCAGTATTTT.

The CDR3 is CASSPLRLPGTSGLTDTQYF. The CDR3 nucleotides read TGTGCCAGCTCACCACTGCGGCTCCCGGGGACTAGCGGTCTCACAGATACGCAGTATTTT. The chain uses TRBV18 and TRBJ2-3, with 11 bases fitting TRBD2. Germline lookup yields CDR1 KGHSH and CDR2 LQKENI. J was trimmed by 2 bases and V by 1 base; bases with no gene match: 14. The CDR3 is made up of 20 amino acids.